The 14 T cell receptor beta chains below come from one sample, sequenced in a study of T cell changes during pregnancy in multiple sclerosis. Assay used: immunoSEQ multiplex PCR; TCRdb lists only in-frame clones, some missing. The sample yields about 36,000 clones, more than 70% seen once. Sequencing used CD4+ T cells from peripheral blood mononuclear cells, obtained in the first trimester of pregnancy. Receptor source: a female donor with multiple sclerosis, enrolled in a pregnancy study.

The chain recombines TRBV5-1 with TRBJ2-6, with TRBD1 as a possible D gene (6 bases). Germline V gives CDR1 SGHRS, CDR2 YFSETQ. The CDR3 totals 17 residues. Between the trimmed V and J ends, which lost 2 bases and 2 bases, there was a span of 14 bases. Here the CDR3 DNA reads TGCGCCAGCAGCTTAATGGTTGGGGGCACTGGGGCCAACGTCCTGACTTTC. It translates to CASSLMVGGTGANVLTF.

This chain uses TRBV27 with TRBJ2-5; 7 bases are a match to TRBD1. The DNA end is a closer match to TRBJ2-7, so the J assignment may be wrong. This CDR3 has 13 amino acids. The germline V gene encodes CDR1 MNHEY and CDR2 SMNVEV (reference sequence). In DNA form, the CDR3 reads TGTGCCAGCAGCCGACAGGGAACCTACGAGCAGTACTTC. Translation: CASSRQGTYEQYF.

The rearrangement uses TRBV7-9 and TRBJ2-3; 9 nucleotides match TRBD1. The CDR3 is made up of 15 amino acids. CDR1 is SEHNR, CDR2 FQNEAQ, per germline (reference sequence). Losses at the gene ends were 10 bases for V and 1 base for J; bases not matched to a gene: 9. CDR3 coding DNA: TGTGCCACCTTGCCCTGGGACAGGGGCACAGATACGCAGTATTTT. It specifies CATLPWDRGTDTQYF.

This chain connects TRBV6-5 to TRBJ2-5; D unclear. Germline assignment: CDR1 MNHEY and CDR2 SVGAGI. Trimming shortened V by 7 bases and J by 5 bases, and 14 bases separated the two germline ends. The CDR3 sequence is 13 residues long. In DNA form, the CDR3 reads TGTGCCAGCACCGAGCCCGGAGTTGAGACCCAGTACTTC. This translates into CASTEPGVETQYF.

The CDR3 sequence: CASRRGLSSYNEQFF. In DNA, the CDR3 is TGTGCCAGCAGGAGAGGGCTCTCCTCCTACAATGAGCAGTTCTTC. The chain couples TRBV6-1 to TRBJ2-1, with TRBD2 as a possible D gene (5 bases). Per the germline V gene, CDR1 is MNHNS and CDR2 is SASEGT. Trimming stripped 6 bases from V and 0 bases from J, with 12 bases between. The CDR3 spans 15 residues.

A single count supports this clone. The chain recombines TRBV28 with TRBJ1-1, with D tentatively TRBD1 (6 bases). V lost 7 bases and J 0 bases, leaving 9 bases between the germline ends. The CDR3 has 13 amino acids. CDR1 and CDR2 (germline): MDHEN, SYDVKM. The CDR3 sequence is CASTRGMNTEAFF. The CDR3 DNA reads TGTGCCAGCACCAGGGGTATGAACACTGAAGCTTTCTTT.

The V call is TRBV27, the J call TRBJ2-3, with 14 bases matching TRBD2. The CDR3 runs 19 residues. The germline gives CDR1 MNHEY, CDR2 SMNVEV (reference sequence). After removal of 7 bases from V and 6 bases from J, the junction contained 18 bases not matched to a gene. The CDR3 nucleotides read TGTGCCAGCACTCATTTTTCGAGACTAGCGGGAGGGCCGGGCGATACGCAGTATTTT. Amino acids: CASTHFSRLAGGPGDTQYF.

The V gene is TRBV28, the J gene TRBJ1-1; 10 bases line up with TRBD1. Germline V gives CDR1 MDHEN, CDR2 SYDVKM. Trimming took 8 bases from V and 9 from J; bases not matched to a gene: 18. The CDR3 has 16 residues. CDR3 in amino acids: CASGLPLTGGVQKAFF. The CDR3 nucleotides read TGTGCCAGCGGGCTCCCGCTGACAGGGGGCGTGCAAAAAGCTTTCTTT.

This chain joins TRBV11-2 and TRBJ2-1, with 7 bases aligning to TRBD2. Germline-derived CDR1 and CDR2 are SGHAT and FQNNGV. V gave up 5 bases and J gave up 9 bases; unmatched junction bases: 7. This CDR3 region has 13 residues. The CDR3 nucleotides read TGTGCCAGCAGCGCCAGACTAGCAGGTGAGCAGTTCTTC. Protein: CASSARLAGEQFF.

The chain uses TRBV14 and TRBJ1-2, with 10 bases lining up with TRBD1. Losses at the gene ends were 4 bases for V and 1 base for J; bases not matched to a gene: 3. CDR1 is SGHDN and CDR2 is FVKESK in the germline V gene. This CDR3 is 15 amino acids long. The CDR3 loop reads CASSPWTGGNYGYTF. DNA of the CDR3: TGTGCCAGCAGCCCCTGGACAGGGGGTAACTATGGCTACACCTTC. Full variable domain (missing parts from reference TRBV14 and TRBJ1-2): EAGVTQFPSHSVIEKGQTVTLRCDPISGHDNLYWYRRVMGKEIKFLLHFVKESKQDESGMPNNRFLAERTGGTYSTLKVQPAELEDSGVYFCASSPWTGGNYGYTFGSGTRLTVV.

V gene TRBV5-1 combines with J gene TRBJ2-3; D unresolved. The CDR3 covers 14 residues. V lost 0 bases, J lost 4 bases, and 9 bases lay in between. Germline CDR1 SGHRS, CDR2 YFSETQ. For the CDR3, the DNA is TGCGCCAGCAGCTTGGCCCTAGAGCCAGATACGCAGTATTTT. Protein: CASSLALEPDTQYF.

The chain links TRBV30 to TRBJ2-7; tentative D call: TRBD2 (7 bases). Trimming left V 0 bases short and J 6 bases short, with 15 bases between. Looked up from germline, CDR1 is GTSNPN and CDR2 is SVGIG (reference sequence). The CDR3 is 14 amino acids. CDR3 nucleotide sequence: TGTGCCTGGAGTGTGAGGGGGGGACCATCCGAGCAGTACTTC. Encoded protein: CAWSVRGGPSEQYF.

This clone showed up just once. The CDR3 coding sequence is TGTGCCAGAGGAGGGACAGGCCCAGCTAACTATGGCTACACCTTC. This encodes CARGGTGPANYGYTF. The chain couples TRBV2 to TRBJ1-2; 8 bases map to TRBD1. This CDR3 is built from 15 residues. Germline CDR1 and CDR2: SNHLY and FYNNEI. Germline trimming cut 9 bases from V and 0 bases from J; bases unmatched to any gene: 9.

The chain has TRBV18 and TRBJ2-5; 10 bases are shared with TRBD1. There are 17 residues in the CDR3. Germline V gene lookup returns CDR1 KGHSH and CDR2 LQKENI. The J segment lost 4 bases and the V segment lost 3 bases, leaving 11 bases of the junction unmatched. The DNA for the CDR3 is TGTGCCAGCTCACCGGTCGGGGGACAGGGGACGGGAGAGACCCAGTACTTC. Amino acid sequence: CASSPVGGQGTGETQYF. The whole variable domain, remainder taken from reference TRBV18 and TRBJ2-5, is NAGVMQNPRHLVRRRGQEARLRCSPMKGHSHVYWYRQLPEEGLKFMVYLQKENIIDESGMPKERFSAEFPKEGPSILRIQQVVRGDSAAYFCASSPVGGQGTGETQYFGPGTRLLVL.